This is a list of T cell receptor beta chains from one sample in a study of regulatory T cells in long-lasting Graves disease. TCRdb re-called the multiplex PCR reads through MiXCR, storing one row per CDR3 protein. The profile shows 600,000 to 650,000 distinct CDR3 sequences, roughly 16% of them singletons. The same data also went into a second study, on T cells in Graves' hyperthyroidism and ophthalmopathy.

Source: peripheral blood mononuclear cells (PBMCs), taken at new diagnosis, from a patient treated with antithyroid drugs. The receptor set was obtained from a woman in her 30s with Graves disease. CDR3s leave out the opening cysteine and the closing phenylalanine or tryptophan.

>TRBV2|TRBJ2-7
ASRFFSGVVGEQY
>TRBV2|TRBJ2-7
ASGDWSSYEQY
>TRBV6-2/TRBV6-3|TRBJ2-2
ASSRGFPNTGELF
>TRBV4-2|TRBJ2-7
ASSQAGGGSREQY
>TRBV3-1|TRBJ1-1
ASTPRESIPSEAF
>TRBV20-1|TRBJ1-2
SASPDPTGASNYGYT
>TRBV28|TRBJ2-5
ASRPPGTSGITTRETQY
>TRBV29-1|TRBJ2-5
SGQGAVGETQY
>TRBV5-1|TRBJ2-1
ASSFFGTAFNEQF
>TRBV5-1|TRBJ1-5
ASRKQDSNQPQH
>TRBV6-1|TRBJ2-1
ASSVKRALKGNEQF
>TRBV6-1|TRBJ1-1
ASKGLGTEAF
>TRBV27|TRBJ1-1
ASSRTGNSYEQYFGPGTEAF
>TRBV28|TRBJ2-1
ASSSTPPEQF
>TRBV20-1|TRBJ2-7
SAREARSGGEFFASYEQY
>TRBV5-1|TRBJ1-6
ASSKGQNNSPLH
>TRBV7-2|TRBJ2-1
ASSLTGGITSHEQF
>TRBV28|TRBJ1-1
ASRTVNTEAF
>TRBV28|TRBJ2-7
ASSFGGSEQY
>TRBV19|TRBJ2-6
ASVRQGISGANVLT
>TRBV2|TRBJ1-1
ASSVGGITEAF
>TRBV5-8|TRBJ2-5
ASSAGTSGSWGTQY
>TRBV5-1|TRBJ2-7
ASSQDGASYEQY
>TRBV5-1|TRBJ1-4
ASSFIGLREEKLF
>TRBV20-1|TRBJ2-1
SAPVAGAYNEQF
>TRBV27|TRBJ2-1
ASSPSGYEQF
>TRBV19|TRBJ2-1
ATCRGFYYNEQF
>TRBV11-2|TRBJ2-7
ASSLDLADEQY
>TRBV30|TRBJ2-1
AWISGRRGYNEQF
>TRBV28|TRBJ1-5
ASSTGTGLYNQPQH
>TRBV2|TRBJ2-3
ASSRRAQDTQY
>TRBV6-2/TRBV6-3|TRBJ2-1
ASSYGIAGAYNEQF
>TRBV30|TRBJ2-1
AWSGRNRGRYNEQF
>TRBV13|TRBJ2-5
ASSQDKAWGLAQY
>TRBV5-1|TRBJ1-1
ASRLGGQPKVLGAF
>TRBV5-1|TRBJ1-1
ASSLDLGEVNTEAF